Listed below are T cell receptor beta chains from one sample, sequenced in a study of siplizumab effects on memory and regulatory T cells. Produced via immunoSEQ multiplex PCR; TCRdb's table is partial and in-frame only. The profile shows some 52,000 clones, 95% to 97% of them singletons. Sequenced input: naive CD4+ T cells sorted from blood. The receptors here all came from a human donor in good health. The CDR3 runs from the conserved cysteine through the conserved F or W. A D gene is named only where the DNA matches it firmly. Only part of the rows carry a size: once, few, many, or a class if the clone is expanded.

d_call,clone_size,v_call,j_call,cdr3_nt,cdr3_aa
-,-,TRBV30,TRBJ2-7,TGTGCCTGGAACCTAGGGGGGGGTCCCGAGCAGTACTTC,CAWNLGGGPEQYF
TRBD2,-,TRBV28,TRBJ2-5,TGTGCCAGCACGACTAGCGGGAGGGCCGGAAAGACCCAGTACTTC,CASTTSGRAGKTQYF
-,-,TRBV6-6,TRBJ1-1,TGTGCCAGCAGTCCTTCCGGGTACACTGAAGCTTTCTTT,CASSPSGYTEAFF
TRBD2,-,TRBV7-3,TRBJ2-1,TGTGCCAGCAGCTTAGTCCTAGCGGGCGACAATGAGCAGTTCTTC,CASSLVLAGDNEQFF
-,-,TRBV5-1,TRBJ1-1,TGCGCCAGCAGGGGACATAACACTGAAGCTTTCTTT,CASRGHNTEAFF
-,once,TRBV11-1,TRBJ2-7,TGTGCCAGCAGCCCTGAGGGGATTCTTTACGAGCAGTACTTC,CASSPEGILYEQYF
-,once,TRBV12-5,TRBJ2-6,TGTGCTAGTCTGCCCCCCCTCGTGGTCTCTGGGGCCAACGTCCTGACTTTC,CASLPPLVVSGANVLTF
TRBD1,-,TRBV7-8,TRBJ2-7,TGTGCCAGCAGGGGAATCCCGGGACAGGGTGACGAGCAGTACTTC,CASRGIPGQGDEQYF
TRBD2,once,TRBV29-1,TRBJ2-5,TGCAGCGTTGCGACTAGCGGGAGCCGAGAGACCCAGTACTTC,CSVATSGSRETQYF
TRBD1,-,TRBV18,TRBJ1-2,TGTGCCAGCTCACCATACAGGGGATCCTATGGCTACACCTTC,CASSPYRGSYGYTF